This TCR beta chain was documented in a study of blood T cell repertoires in COVID-19. Overall study context: Donors in the United States, Italy and Spain gave samples during acute or convalescent COVID-19. T cells, B-cell-depleted T cells, or PBMCs provided the cDNA or gDNA that served as material.

In the study's own analysis: Amplified reference gene primers provided the basis for estimating nucleated cell counts. Assay used: immunoSEQ multiplex PCR; TCRdb lists only in-frame clones, some missing. V and J calls and clone size come straight from that table; D and trimming were deduced from the DNA. The data show fewer than 700,000 clones, around 90% seen once. Trimming at V came to 7 bases and at J to 4 bases, leaving 10 bases not matched to a gene. The CDR3 contains 15 residues. Per germline, CDR1 LNHDA and CDR2 SQIVND (reference sequence). Those enrolled in Seattle joined during active infection and were followed longitudinally afterward.

The rearrangement links TRBV19 to TRBJ2-7; 10 bases are shared with TRBD2. This clonotype was obtained from a woman in her 50s with COVID-19, enrolled during active disease. Sequencing was carried out using peripheral blood. CDR3 coding DNA: TGTGCCAGTAACCCTAGCGGGGGACCCCTTTACGAGCAGTACTTC. Protein: CASNPSGGPLYEQYF.